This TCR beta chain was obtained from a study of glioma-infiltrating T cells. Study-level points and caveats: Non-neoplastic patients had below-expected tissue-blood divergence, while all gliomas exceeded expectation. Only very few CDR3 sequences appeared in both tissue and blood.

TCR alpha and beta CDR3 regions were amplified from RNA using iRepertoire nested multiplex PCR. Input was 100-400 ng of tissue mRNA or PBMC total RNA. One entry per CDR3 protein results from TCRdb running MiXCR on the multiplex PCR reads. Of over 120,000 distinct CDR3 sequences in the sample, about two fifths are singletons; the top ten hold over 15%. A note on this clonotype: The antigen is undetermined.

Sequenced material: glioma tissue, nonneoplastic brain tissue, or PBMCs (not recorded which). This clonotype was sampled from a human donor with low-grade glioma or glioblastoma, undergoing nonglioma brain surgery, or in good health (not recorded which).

The CDR3 DNA reads TGTGCCAGCAGCCAAGAAGCCTACACGGACCAGTACTTC. This codes for CASSQEAYTDQYF. V and J are TRBV4-2 and TRBJ2-7; D uncertain. There are 13 residues in the CDR3. Germline values: CDR1 LGHNA, CDR2 YNFKEQ. The V end was cut by 0 bases, the J end by 10 bases, with 13 bases between.